The 18 T cell receptor beta chains presented below share a single source sample, sequenced in a study of cytomegalovirus exposure and HLA in healthy donors. This PCR relied on a set of 60 Vbeta primers and 13 Jbeta primers. Data came from immunoSEQ multiplex PCR; TCRdb stores just in-frame clones and leaves some out. Of some 110,000 clones detected, about 79% appear once; the ten largest clones hold 3.5% to 5%. The sequencing sample was made of PBMCs. The receptors come from a man aged 25-45 years in good health and CMV-seropositive.

V and J are TRBV7-2 and TRBJ2-3; 10 nucleotides align to TRBD2. Germline assignment: CDR1 SGHTA and CDR2 FQGNSA. The J segment lost 6 bases and the V segment lost 3 bases, leaving 6 bases of the junction unmatched. There are 15 residues in the CDR3. In DNA form, the CDR3 reads TGTGCCAGCAGCTTCTTTAGCGGGGGGAGGGATACGCAGTATTTT. Protein product: CASSFFSGGRDTQYF.

This clone turned up a few times. CDR3 coding DNA: TGTGCCAGCAGTTCGTACCCGGGACTAGCGGGAGGGCACGAGCAGTACTTC. Encoded protein: CASSSYPGLAGGHEQYF. V and J are TRBV27 and TRBJ2-7; 16 nucleotides line up with TRBD2. The CDR3 extends over 17 amino acids. Per the germline V gene, CDR1 is MNHEY and CDR2 is SMNVEV (reference sequence). The ends lost 4 bases at V and 5 bases at J; junction bases unmatched: 8.

The chain recombines TRBV5-1 with TRBJ1-1, with D possibly matching TRBD1 (6 bases). The CDR3 consists of 15 residues. Germline assignment: CDR1 SGHRS and CDR2 YFSETQ. V shed 0 bases and J shed 0 bases, with 9 bases lying between them. The DNA for the CDR3 is TGCGCCAGCAGCTTGGAGGACAGCCTGAACACTGAAGCTTTCTTT. Encoded protein: CASSLEDSLNTEAFF. The variable domain in full, completed from reference TRBV5-1 and TRBJ1-1, reads KAGVTQTPRYLIKTRGQQVTLSCSPISGHRSVSWYQQTPGQGLQFLFEYFSETQRNKGNFPGRFSGRQFSNSRSEMNVSTLELGDSALYLCASSLEDSLNTEAFFGQGTRLTVV.

The V call is TRBV7-9, the J call TRBJ1-2; D unresolved. The CDR3 runs 11 residues. Germline V lookup: CDR1 SEHNR, CDR2 FQNEAQ (reference sequence). Deletions cut 6 bases from V and 3 bases from J, with 5 bases between. The DNA of the CDR3 is TGTGCCAGCAGACAGTACTATGGCTACACCTTC. Its protein product is CASRQYYGYTF.

The gene calls are TRBV2 and TRBJ2-2, with D possibly being TRBD2 (6 bases). Germline values: CDR1 SNHLY, CDR2 FYNNEI. The CDR3 consists of 12 residues. Trimming left V 8 bases short and J 6 bases short, with 10 bases between. The CDR3 protein is CASQEGPGELFF. The CDR3 region has the DNA TGTGCCAGCCAGGAGGGGCCCGGGGAGCTGTTTTTT. Full variable domain (missing parts from reference TRBV2 and TRBJ2-2): EPEVTQTPSHQVTQMGQEVILRCVPISNHLYFYWYRQILGQKVEFLVSFYNNEISEKSEIFDDQFSVERPDGSNFTLKIRSTKLEDSAMYFCASQEGPGELFFGEGSRLTVL.

This clone was counted once. J is TRBJ1-2 and V is TRBV28; TRBD1 might be the D (5 bases). From germline, CDR1 is MDHEN and CDR2 SYDVKM. The CDR3 runs 15 residues. V gave up 2 bases and J gave up 4 bases, with 14 bases separating them. CDR3 DNA: TGTGCCAGCAGTTTAGGGGGGTCATGGCTCTATGGCTACACCTTC. Encoded protein: CASSLGGSWLYGYTF.

The rearrangement uses TRBV19 and TRBJ2-1; unclear D gene. Germline V gene sequence: CDR1 LNHDA, CDR2 SQIVND (reference sequence). The CDR3 covers 17 residues. Between the trimmed V and J ends, which lost 5 bases and 0 bases, there was a span of 17 bases. CDR3 DNA sequence: TGTGCCAGTAGTCATCTCGTGCGGCAGACCTCCTACAATGAGCAGTTCTTC. Translation: CASSHLVRQTSYNEQFF.

The V gene is TRBV5-1, the J gene TRBJ2-2; 10 nucleotides align to TRBD1. CDR1 is SGHRS, CDR2 YFSETQ, per germline. CDR3 length: 16 residues. After removal of 5 bases from V and 2 bases from J, the junction contained 6 bases not matched to a gene. CDR3: CASRAGTGANTGELFF. In DNA form, the CDR3 reads TGCGCCAGCAGGGCAGGGACAGGGGCCAACACCGGGGAGCTGTTTTTT.

In its sample, this clone was seen a few times. The chain uses TRBV7-6 and TRBJ2-5; 10 positions match TRBD2. CDR1 and CDR2 (germline): SGHVS, FNYEAQ. V lost 5 bases, J lost 7 bases, and 10 bases stayed unmatched. The CDR3 covers 15 residues. This CDR3 reads CASSISGGAIGTQYF. Written as DNA, the CDR3 is TGTGCCAGCAGCATAAGCGGGGGGGCCATTGGGACCCAGTACTTC.

The chain has TRBV19 and TRBJ1-5, with D possibly TRBD1 on 6 matching bases. Trimming stripped 3 bases from V and 7 bases from J, with 13 bases between. The CDR3 runs to 14 residues. CDR1 is LNHDA, CDR2 SQIVND, per germline (reference sequence). CDR3 sequence reads: CASSMETGWQPQHF. CDR3 DNA: TGTGCCAGTAGTATGGAAACAGGGTGGCAGCCCCAGCATTTT.

This clone was counted a few times. The chain employs TRBV5-1 and TRBJ2-2; D may be TRBD1 (5 bases). V was cut by 5 bases and J by 0 bases, with 11 bases left in between. Germline-derived CDR1 and CDR2 are SGHRS and YFSETQ. The length of the CDR3 is 15 residues. The CDR3 here is CASSTQVANTGELFF. For the CDR3, the DNA is TGCGCCAGCAGTACACAGGTCGCGAACACCGGGGAGCTGTTTTTT.

The genes are TRBV28 and TRBJ1-2; a weak D match, TRBD1 (6 bases). Trimming removed 4 bases from V and 4 bases from J, with 22 bases in between. The CDR3 consists of 17 residues. Germline lookup yields CDR1 MDHEN and CDR2 SYDVKM. The CDR3 loop reads CASSSIRTVFVGYGYTF. CDR3 bases: TGTGCCAGCAGTTCCATTAGGACAGTTTTTGTTGGCTATGGCTACACCTTC.

In this sample, this clone turned up once. The chain couples TRBV5-1 to TRBJ2-3; 12 positions match TRBD2. V gave up 0 bases and J gave up 6 bases; unmatched junction bases: 11. The CDR3 loop spans 18 amino acids. The germline gives CDR1 SGHRS, CDR2 YFSETQ. CDR3 residues: CASSLAPPTSGGRDTQYF. In DNA form, the CDR3 reads TGCGCCAGCAGCTTGGCCCCCCCCACTAGCGGGGGGAGGGATACGCAGTATTTT.

The chain combines TRBV6-5 with TRBJ1-5; D might be TRBD1 (6 bases). The CDR3 has 15 amino acids. Germline values: CDR1 MNHEY, CDR2 SVGAGI. Between the trimmed V and J ends, which lost 6 bases and 4 bases, there was a span of 16 bases. DNA of the CDR3: TGTGCCAGCAGACAAGAGGGACAACATAATCAGCCCCAGCATTTT. Amino acids: CASRQEGQHNQPQHF.

The gene calls are TRBV28 and TRBJ1-5, with 7 positions matching TRBD1. Per germline, CDR1 MDHEN and CDR2 SYDVKM. The CDR3 is made up of 13 amino acids. J lost 4 bases, V lost 7 bases, and 4 bases had no gene match. CDR3 sequence reads: CASNRGINQPQHF. The CDR3, as DNA: TGTGCCAGCAACAGGGGAATAAATCAGCCCCAGCATTTT.

The chain uses TRBV7-2 and TRBJ1-2; possible D gene TRBD1, 6 bases. CDR1 and CDR2 (germline): SGHTA, FQGNSA. Deletions cut 0 bases from V and 6 bases from J, with 11 bases between. CDR3 length: 14 amino acids. The CDR3 DNA reads TGTGCCAGCAGCTTAGCGCAGGGGAGGGATGGCTACACCTTC. Translation: CASSLAQGRDGYTF.

V usage is TRBV7-2 and J usage is TRBJ2-2, with D possibly matching TRBD2 (6 bases). Trimming took 8 bases from V and 4 from J, leaving 11 bases between them. The CDR3 covers 13 residues. Germline V CDR1 and CDR2: SGHTA, FQGNSA. CDR3: CASRRVGTGELFF. The CDR3 bases are TGTGCCAGCCGGAGGGTTGGCACCGGGGAGCTGTTTTTT. Full variable domain (rest looked up from reference TRBV7-2 and TRBJ2-2): GAGVSQSPSNKVTEKGKDVELRCDPISGHTALYWYRQSLGQGLEFLIYFQGNSAPDKSGLPSDRFSAERTGGSVSTLTIQRTQQEDSAVYLCASRRVGTGELFFGEGSRLTVL.

This chain links TRBV9 with TRBJ2-7; TRBD1 agrees at 8 bases. Trimming at V came to 3 bases and at J to 5 bases, leaving 10 bases not matched to a gene. The germline CDR1 and CDR2 sequences are SGDLS and YYNGEE. This CDR3 comprises 15 residues. For the CDR3, the DNA is TGTGCCAGCAGCGCCCTAGGGACAGGATTCCACGAGCAGTACTTC. Translation: CASSALGTGFHEQYF.